This TCR beta chain was identified in a study of a mutant IDH1 vaccine in newly diagnosed glioma. Study at large: Eight vaccine doses were administered to patients at weeks 1, 3, 5, 7, 11, 15, 19 and 23. Broader study findings: Across multiple MHC alleles, 80% to 95% of patients had vaccine-induced responses. The authors found pseudoprogression apparently unrelated to changes in top peripheral T cell clonotypes.

Profiled with immunoSEQ multiplex PCR; TCRdb holds only in-frame clones, not every one. The sample records over 45,000 clones, around four fifths being singletons. Time point indicated: week 5, during vaccination. Every single dose of the vaccine, 300 ug of mutant IDH1 20-mer peptide, came with topical imiquimod. Each donor presented with a new WHO grade 3 or 4 astrocytoma that tested IDH1-mutant and showed ATRX loss. V gave up 2 bases and J gave up 0 bases, with 12 bases separating them. The CDR3 runs 16 residues. CDR1 and CDR2 from the germline V gene are SGHRS and YFSETQ. Of note for this clone: Its cognate antigen is unknown.

The sample consisted of PBMCs, taken from a glioma patient whose treatment included an IDH1 peptide vaccine. The rearrangement joins TRBV5-1 to TRBJ1-5, with D possibly TRBD1 on 5 matching bases. This receptor was obtained from a woman in her fifties or sixties with glioma. CDR3 coding DNA: TGCGCCAGCAGCTTCAGTCGAGGGACTAGCAATCAGCCCCAGCATTTT. Encoded protein: CASSFSRGTSNQPQHF.